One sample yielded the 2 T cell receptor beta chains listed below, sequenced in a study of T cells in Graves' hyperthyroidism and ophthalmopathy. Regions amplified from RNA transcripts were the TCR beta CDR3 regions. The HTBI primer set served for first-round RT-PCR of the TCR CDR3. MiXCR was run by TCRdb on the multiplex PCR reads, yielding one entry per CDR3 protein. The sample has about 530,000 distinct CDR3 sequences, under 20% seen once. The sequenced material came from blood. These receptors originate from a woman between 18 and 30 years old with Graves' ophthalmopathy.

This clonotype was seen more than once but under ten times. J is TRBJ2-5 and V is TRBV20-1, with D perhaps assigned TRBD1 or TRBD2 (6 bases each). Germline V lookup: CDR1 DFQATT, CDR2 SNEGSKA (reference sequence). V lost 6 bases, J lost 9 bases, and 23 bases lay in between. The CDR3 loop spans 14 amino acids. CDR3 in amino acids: CSALEGDLAVSQYF. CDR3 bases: TGCAGTGCCCTGGAGGGGGACCTGGCAGTTTCCCAGTACTTC.

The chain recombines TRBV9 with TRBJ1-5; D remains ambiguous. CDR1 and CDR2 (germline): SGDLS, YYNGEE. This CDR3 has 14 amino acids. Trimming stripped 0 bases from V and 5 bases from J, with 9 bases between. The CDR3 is CASSVEAVDQPQHF. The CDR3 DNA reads TGTGCCAGCAGCGTAGAGGCCGTTGATCAGCCCCAGCATTTT.